Sequencing of this TCR beta chain was carried out in a study of T cell changes during pregnancy in multiple sclerosis. Per germline, CDR1 MGHRA and CDR2 YSYEKL. The CDR3 covers 18 residues. The ends lost 0 bases at V and 7 bases at J; junction bases unmatched: 15. TCRdb's table, derived via immunoSEQ multiplex PCR, lists solely in-frame clones and lacks some. The sample contains 55,000 to 70,000 clones, about 92% of which appear only once. Only one count was recorded for this clone. Sample: peripheral blood, taken in the second trimester of pregnancy. This sequence was found in a female donor in good health, enrolled as a control in a pregnancy study. The chain couples TRBV4-1 to TRBJ1-2; 9 nucleotides match TRBD1. Here the CDR3 reads CASSQDGSGTGYTRGYTF. The CDR3 nucleotides are TGCGCCAGCAGCCAAGATGGTTCCGGGACAGGGTATACTCGTGGCTACACCTTC.